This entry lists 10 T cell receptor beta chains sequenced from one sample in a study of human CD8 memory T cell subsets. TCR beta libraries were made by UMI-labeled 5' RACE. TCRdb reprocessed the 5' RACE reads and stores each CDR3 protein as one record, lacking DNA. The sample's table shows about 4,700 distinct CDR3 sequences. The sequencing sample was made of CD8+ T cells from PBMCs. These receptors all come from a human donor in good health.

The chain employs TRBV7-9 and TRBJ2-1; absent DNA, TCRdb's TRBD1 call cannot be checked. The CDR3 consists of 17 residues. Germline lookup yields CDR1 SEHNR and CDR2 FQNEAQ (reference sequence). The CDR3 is CASSVPSSGTLYNEQFF.

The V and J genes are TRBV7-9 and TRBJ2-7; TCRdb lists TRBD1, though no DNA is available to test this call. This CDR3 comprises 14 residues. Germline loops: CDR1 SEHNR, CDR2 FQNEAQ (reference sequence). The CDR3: CASSPPIVTYEQYF.

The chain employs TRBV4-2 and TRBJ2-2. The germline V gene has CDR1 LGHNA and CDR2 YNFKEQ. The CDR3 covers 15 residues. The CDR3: CASSQVIDHTGELFF.

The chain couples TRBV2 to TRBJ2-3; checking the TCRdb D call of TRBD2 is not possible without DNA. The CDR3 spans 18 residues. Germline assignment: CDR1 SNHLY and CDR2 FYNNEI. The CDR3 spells CASRATRTSGGYTDTQYF.

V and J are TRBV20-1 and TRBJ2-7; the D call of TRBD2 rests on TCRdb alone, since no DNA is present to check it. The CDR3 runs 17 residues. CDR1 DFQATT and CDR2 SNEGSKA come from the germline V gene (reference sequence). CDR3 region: CSAIAGTSGSNGLEQYF.

The CDR3 region is CSVPGTDYGYTF. The chain employs TRBV29-1 and TRBJ1-2; TCRdb's D call, TRBD1, is unchecked because there is no DNA. Germline CDR1 SQVTM, CDR2 ANQGSEA. The CDR3 contains 12 residues.

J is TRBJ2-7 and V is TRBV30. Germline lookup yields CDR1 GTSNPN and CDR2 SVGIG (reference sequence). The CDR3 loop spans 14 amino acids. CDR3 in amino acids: CAWNTGTYSYEQYF.

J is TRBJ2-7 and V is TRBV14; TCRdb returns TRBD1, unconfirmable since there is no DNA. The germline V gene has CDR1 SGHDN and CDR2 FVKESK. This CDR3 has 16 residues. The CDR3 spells CASSQDPDGPSYEQYF.

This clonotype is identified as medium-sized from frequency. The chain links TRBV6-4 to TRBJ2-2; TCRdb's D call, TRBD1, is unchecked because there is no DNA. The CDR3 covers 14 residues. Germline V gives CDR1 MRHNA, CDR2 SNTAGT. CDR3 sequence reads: CASSGDSTTGELFF.

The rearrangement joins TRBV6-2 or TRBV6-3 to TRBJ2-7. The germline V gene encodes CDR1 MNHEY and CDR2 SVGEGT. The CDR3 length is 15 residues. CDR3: CASSYAGGSSYEQYF.